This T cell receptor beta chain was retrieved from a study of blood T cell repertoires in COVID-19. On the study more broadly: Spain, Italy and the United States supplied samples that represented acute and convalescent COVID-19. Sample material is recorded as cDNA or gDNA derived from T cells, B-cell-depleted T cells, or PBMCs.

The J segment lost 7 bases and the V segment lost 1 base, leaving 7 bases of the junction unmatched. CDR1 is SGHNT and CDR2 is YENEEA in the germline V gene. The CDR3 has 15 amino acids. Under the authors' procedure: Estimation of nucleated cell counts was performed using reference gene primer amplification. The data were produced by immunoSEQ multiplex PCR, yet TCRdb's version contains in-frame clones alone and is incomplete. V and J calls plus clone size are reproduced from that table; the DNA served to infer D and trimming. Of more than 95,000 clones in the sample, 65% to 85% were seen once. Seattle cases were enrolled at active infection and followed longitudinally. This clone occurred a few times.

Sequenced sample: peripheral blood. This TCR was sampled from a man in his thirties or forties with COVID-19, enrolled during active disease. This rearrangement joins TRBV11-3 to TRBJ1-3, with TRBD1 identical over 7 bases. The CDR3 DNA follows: TGTGCCAGCAGCTTAGTCTCGACAGGGCCGAACACCATATATTTT. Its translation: CASSLVSTGPNTIYF.